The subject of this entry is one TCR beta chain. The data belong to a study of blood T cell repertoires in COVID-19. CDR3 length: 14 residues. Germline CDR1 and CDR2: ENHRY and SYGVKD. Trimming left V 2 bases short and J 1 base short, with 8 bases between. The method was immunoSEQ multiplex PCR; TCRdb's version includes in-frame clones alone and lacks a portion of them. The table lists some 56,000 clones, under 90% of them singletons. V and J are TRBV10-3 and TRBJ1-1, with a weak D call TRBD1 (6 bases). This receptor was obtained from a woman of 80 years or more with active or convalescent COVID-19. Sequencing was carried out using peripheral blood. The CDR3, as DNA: TGTGCCATCAGTGAGGACAGGTGGAACACTGAAGCTTTCTTT. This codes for CAISEDRWNTEAFF.